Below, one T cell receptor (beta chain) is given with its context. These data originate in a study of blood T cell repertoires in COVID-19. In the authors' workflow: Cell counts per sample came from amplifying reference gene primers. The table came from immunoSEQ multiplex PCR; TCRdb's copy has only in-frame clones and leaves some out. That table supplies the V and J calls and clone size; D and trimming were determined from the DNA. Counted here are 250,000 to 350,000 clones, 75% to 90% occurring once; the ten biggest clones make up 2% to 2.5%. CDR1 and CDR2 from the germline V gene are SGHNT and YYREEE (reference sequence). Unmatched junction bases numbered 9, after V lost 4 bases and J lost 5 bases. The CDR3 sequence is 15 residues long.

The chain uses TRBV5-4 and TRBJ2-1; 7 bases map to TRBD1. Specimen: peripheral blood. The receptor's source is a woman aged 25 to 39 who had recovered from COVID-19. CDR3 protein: CASSPPDRANNEQFF. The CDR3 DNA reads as TGTGCCAGCAGCCCCCCAGACAGGGCAAACAATGAGCAGTTCTTC. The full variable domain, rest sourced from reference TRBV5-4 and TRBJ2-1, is ETGVTQSPTHLIKTRGQQVTLRCSSQSGHNTVSWYQQALGQGPQFIFQYYREEENGRGNFPPRFSGLQFPNYSSELNVNALELDDSALYLCASSPPDRANNEQFFGPGTRLTVL.